The sequence of this T cell receptor beta chain was determined in a study of blood T cell repertoires in COVID-19. Study-wide context: Samples representing acute and convalescent COVID-19 were sourced from the United States, Italy and Spain.

Data came from immunoSEQ multiplex PCR; TCRdb stores just in-frame clones and leaves some out. The sample holds 250,000 to 350,000 clones, 75% to 90% seen once. The J segment lost 1 base and the V segment lost 6 bases, leaving 12 bases of the junction unmatched. Germline V gene data show CDR1 as SEHNR and CDR2 as FQNEAQ (reference sequence). The CDR3 loop spans 18 amino acids. This clonotype originated in a woman aged 55-69 years with acute or convalescent COVID-19. Sequencing was performed on peripheral blood. The J gene is TRBJ2-6, the V gene TRBV7-9, with 7 bases that match TRBD1. CDR3 amino acids: CASRPQGLIQSGANVLTF. CDR3 bases: TGTGCCAGCAGACCACAGGGGCTAATTCAATCTGGGGCCAACGTCCTGACTTTC.